The present TCR beta chain was sequenced within a study of T-cell reconstitution after alpha-beta-depleted transplantation in children. The V end was cut by 1 base, the J end by 6 bases, with 19 bases between. The CDR3 contains 17 residues. Per germline, CDR1 SEHNR and CDR2 FQNEAQ (reference sequence). The library targeted TCRbeta and was prepared with unique molecular identifiers. TCRdb used MiXCR to reprocess the PCR reads, holding one entry per CDR3 protein. The table has a few hundred thousand distinct CDR3 sequences, 15% to 20% seen once. Study observations and caveats: Some patients showed high day-60 TCRbeta diversity, which derived from surviving recipient T cells and thymic progenitors. Expanded graft clones numbering several hundred reportedly gave rise to alpha-beta T cells about two months after transplant. The authors attributed T-cell counts and diversity one year after transplant mostly to newly produced T cells.

On this clonotype: No antigen is known for it.

The input for sequencing was PBMCs, mostly from graft donor cells, taken 360 days after TCRalphabeta/CD19-depleted stem cell transplant. The rearrangement links TRBV7-9 to TRBJ2-1, with D perhaps given as TRBD1 or TRBD2 (5 bases each). The clonotype was recovered from a boy younger than two who had a stem cell transplant for Wiskott-Aldrich syndrome, so the T cells may come from the graft donor. Here the CDR3 reads CASSLVRGPKGGNEQFF. CDR3 nucleotide sequence: TGTGCCAGCAGCTTAGTAAGGGGACCGAAGGGCGGCAATGAGCAGTTCTTC.